This T cell receptor (beta chain) was sequenced for a study of glioma-infiltrating T cells. The length of the CDR3 is 16 residues. CDR1 and CDR2 from the germline V gene are LGHNA and YNFKEQ. Of note for this clonotype: One junction end does not reproduce the germline sequence, and a read error may be involved.

The iRepertoire nested amplicon-rescue multiplex PCR amplified TCR alpha and beta CDR3s from RNA. MiXCR, run by TCRdb on the multiplex PCR reads, gives a single entry per CDR3 protein. The sample holds about 44,000 distinct CDR3 sequences, around 22% seen once. The TCR originated in a human donor with low-grade glioma or glioblastoma, undergoing nonglioma brain surgery, or in good health (not recorded which). The chain links TRBV4-2 to TRBJ1-1; D is unresolved. Material for sequencing was glioma tissue, nonneoplastic brain tissue, or PBMCs (not recorded which). CDR3 protein: CDSSREGRNMRTEAFF. The CDR3 coding sequence is TGTGACAGCAGCCGAGAAGGCAGAAACATGAGAACTGAAGCTTTCTTT.